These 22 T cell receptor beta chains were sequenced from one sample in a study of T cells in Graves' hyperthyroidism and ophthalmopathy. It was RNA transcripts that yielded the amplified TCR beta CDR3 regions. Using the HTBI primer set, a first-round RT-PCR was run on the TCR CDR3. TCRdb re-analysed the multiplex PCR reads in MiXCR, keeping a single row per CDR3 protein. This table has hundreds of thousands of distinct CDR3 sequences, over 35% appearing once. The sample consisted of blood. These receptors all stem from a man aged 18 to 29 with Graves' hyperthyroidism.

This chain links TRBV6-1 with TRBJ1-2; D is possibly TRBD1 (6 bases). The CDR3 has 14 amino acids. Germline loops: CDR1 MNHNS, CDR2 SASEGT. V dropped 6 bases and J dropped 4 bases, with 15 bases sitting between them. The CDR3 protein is CASSGSGGAYGYTF. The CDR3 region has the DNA TGTGCCAGCAGCGGTAGCGGGGGGGCCTATGGCTACACCTTC.

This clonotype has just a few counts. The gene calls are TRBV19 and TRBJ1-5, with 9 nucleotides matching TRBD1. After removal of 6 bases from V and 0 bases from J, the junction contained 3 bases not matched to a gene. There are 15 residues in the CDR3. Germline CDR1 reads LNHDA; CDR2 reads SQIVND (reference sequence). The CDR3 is CASRGTGNSNQPQHF. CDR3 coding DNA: TGTGCCAGTAGAGGGACAGGGAATAGCAATCAGCCCCAGCATTTT.

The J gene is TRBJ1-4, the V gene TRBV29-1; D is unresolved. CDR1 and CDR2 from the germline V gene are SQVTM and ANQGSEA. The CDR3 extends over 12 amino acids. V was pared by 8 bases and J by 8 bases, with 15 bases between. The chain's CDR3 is CSLYGEREKLFF. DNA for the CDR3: TGCAGCTTGTACGGGGAGCGCGAAAAACTGTTTTTT. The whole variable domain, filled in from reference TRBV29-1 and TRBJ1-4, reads SAVISQKPSRDICQRGTSLTIQCQVDSQVTMMFWYRQQPGQSLTLIATANQGSEATYESGFVIDKFPISRPNLTFSTLTVSNMSPEDSSIYLCSLYGEREKLFFGSGTQLSVL.

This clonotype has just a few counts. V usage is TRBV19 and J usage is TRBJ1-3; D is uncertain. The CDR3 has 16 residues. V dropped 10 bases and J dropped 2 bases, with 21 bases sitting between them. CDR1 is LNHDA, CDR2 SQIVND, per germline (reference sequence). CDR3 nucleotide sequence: TGTGCCACCATTGCCCCCGGACGGCTCCCTGGAAACACCATATATTTT. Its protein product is CATIAPGRLPGNTIYF.

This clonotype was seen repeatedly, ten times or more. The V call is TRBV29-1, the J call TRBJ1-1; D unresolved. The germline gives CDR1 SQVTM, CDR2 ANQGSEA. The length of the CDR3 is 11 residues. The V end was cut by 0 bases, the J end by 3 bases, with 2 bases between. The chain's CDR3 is CSVEEDTEAFF. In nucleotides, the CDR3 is TGCAGCGTTGAAGAGGACACTGAAGCTTTCTTT. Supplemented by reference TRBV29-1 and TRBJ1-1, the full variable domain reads SAVISQKPSRDICQRGTSLTIQCQVDSQVTMMFWYRQQPGQSLTLIATANQGSEATYESGFVIDKFPISRPNLTFSTLTVSNMSPEDSSIYLCSVEEDTEAFFGQGTRLTVV.

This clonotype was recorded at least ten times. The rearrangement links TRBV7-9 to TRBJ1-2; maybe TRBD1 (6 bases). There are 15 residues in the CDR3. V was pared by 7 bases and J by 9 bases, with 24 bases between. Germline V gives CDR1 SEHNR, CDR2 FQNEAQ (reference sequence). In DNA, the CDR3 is TGTGCCAGCAACGAACTTAACAGGGTACGGGGTCGCTACACCTTC. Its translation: CASNELNRVRGRYTF.

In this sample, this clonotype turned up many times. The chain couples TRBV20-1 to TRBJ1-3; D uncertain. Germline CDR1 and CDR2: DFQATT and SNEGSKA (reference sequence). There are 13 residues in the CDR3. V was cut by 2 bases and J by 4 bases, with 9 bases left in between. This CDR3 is CSARRAEGNTIYF. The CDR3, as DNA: TGCAGTGCTAGAAGGGCGGAAGGAAACACCATATATTTT.

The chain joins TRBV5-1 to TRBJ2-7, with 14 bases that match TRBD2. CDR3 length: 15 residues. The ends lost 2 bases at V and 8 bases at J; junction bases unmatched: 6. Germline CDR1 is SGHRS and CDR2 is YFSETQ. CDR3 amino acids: CASSLGLAGGVKQYF. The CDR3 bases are TGCGCCAGCAGCTTAGGACTAGCGGGAGGTGTCAAGCAGTACTTC.

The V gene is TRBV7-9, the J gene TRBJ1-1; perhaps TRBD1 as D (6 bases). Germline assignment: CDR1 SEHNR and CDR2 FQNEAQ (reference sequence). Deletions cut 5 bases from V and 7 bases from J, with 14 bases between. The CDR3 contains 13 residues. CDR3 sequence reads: CASSQDQGNEAFF. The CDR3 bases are TGTGCCAGCAGCCAAGATCAGGGGAATGAAGCTTTCTTT.

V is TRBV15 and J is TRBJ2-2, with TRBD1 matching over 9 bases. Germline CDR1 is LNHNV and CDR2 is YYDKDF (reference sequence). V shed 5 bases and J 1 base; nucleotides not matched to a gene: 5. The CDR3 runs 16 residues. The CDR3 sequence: CATSGDRALNTGELFF. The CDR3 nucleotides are TGTGCCACCAGCGGGGACAGGGCCCTGAACACCGGGGAGCTGTTTTTT.

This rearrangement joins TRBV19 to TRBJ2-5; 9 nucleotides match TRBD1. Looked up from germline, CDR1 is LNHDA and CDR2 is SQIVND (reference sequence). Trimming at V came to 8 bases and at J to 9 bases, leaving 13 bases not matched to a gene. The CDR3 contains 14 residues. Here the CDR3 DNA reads TGTGCCAGTTCGGGACAGGGAAGCAATCAGCCCCAGTACTTC. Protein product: CASSGQGSNQPQYF.

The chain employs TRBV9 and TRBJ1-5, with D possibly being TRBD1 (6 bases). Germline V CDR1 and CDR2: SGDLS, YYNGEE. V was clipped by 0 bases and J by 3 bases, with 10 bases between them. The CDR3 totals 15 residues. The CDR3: CASSVEGGPNQPQHF. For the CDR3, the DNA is TGTGCCAGCAGCGTAGAGGGGGGCCCCAATCAGCCCCAGCATTTT. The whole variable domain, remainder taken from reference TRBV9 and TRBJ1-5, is DSGVTQTPKHLITATGQRVTLRCSPRSGDLSVYWYQQSLDQGLQFLIQYYNGEERAKGNILERFSAQQFPDLHSELNLSSLELGDSALYFCASSVEGGPNQPQHFGDGTRLSIL.

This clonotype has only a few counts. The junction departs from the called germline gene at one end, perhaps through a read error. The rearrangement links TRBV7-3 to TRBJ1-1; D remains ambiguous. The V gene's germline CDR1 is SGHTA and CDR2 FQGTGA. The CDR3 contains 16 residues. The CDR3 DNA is TGCGCCAGCAGCCAAGAAATTCCACCGAGGAACACTGAAGCTTTCTTT. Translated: CASSQEIPPRNTEAFF.

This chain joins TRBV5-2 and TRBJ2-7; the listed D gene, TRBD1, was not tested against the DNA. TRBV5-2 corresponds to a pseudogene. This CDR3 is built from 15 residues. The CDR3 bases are TGTGCCAGCAACCCGGGAAGACCGGAGACCTACGAGCAGTACTTC. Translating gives CASNPGRPETYEQYF.

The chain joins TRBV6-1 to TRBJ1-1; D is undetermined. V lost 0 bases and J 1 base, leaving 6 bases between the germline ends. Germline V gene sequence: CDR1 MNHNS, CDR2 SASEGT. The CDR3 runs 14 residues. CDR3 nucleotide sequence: TGTGCCAGCAGTGAAGCGCTCACGAACACTGAAGCTTTCTTT. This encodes CASSEALTNTEAFF.

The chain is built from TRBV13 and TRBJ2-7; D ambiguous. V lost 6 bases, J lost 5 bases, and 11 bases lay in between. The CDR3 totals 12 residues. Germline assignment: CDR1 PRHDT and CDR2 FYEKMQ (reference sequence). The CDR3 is CASSSMGNEQYF. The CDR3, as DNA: TGTGCCAGCAGTTCGATGGGTAACGAGCAGTACTTC.

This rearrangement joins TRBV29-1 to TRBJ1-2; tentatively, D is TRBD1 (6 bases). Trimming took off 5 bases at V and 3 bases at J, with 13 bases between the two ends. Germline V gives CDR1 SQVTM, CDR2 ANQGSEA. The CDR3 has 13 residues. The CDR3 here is CSVYRDLDYGYTF. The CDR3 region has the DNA TGCAGCGTTTACAGGGATCTCGACTATGGCTACACCTTC.

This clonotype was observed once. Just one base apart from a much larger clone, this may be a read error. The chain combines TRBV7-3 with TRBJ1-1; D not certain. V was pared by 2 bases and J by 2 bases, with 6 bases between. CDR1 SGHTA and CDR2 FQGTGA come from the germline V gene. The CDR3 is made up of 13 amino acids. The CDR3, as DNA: TGTGCCAGCAGCTTACCCAAAAACACTGAAGCTTTCTTT. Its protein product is CASSLPKNTEAFF. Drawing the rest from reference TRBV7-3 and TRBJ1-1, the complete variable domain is GAGVSQTPSNKVTEKGKYVELRCDPISGHTALYWYRQSLGQGPEFLIYFQGTGAADDSGLPNDRFFAVRPEGSVSTLKIQRTERGDSAVYLCASSLPKNTEAFFGQGTRLTVV.

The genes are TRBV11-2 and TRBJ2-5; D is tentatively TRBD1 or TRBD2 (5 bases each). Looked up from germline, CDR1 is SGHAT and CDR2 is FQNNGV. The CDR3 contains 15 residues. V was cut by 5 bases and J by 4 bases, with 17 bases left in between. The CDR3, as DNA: TGTGCCAGCAGCCCCGAATGGGGGAGCGGAGAGACCCAGTACTTC. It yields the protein CASSPEWGSGETQYF.

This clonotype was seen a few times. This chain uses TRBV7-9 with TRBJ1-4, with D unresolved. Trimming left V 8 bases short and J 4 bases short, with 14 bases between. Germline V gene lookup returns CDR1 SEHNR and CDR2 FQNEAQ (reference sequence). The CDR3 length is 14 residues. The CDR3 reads CASGGERYNEKLFF. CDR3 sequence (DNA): TGTGCCAGCGGCGGAGAACGGTATAATGAAAAACTGTTTTTT.

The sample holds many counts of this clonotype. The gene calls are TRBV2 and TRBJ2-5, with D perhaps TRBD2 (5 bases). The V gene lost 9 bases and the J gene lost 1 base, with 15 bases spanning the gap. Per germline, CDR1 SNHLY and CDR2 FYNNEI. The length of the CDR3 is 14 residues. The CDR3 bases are TGTGCCAGTTCAAATGGAGCGGTCCAAGAGACCCAGTACTTC. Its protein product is CASSNGAVQETQYF.

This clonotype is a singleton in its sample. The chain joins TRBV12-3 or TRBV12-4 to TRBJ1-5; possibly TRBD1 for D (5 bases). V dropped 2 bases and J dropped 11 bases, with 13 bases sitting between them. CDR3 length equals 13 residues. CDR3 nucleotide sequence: TGTGCCAGCAGTTTACCCGGGACCGAGACCCAGCATTTT. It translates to CASSLPGTETQHF.